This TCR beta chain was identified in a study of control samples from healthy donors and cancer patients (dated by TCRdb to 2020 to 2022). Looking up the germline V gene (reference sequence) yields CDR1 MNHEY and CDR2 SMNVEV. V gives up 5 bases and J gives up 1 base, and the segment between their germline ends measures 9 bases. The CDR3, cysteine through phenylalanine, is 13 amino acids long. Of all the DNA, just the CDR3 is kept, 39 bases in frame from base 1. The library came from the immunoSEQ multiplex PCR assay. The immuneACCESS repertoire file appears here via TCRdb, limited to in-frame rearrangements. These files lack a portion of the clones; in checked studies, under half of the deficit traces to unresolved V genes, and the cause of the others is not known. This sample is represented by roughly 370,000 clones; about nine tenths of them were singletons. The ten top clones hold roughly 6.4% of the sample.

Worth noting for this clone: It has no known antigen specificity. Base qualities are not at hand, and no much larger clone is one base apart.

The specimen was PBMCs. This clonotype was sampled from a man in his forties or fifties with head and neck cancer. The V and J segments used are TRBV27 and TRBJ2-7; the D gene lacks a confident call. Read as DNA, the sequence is TGTGCCAGCAGTCATGGAGAGTCCTACGAGCAGTACTTC. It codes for CASSHGESYEQYF.